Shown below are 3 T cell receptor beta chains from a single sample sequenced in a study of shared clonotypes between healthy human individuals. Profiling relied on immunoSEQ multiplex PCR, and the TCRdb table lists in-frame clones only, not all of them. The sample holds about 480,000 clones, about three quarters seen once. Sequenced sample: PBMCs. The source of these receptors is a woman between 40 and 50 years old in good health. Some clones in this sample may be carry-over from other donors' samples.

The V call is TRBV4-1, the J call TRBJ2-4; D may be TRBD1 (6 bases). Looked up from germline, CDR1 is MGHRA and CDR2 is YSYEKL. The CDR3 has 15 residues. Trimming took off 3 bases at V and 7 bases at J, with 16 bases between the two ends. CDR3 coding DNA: TGCGCCAGCAGCCAGGGGGCTTGGAGTTGGAACATTCAGTACTTC. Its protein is CASSQGAWSWNIQYF.

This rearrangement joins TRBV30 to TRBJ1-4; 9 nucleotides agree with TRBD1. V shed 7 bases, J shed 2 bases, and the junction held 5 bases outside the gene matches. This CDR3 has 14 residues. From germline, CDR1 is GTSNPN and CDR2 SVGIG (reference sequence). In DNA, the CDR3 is TGTGCCTACAGGGGGCTGGTTACTAATGAAAAACTGTTTTTT. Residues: CAYRGLVTNEKLFF.

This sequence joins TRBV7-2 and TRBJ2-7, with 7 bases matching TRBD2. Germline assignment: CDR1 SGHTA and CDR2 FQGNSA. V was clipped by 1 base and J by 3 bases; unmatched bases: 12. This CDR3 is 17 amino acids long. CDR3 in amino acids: CASSLVGTTSLFYEQYF. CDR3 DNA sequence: TGTGCCAGCAGCTTAGTAGGGACTACCTCACTCTTCTACGAGCAGTACTTC.